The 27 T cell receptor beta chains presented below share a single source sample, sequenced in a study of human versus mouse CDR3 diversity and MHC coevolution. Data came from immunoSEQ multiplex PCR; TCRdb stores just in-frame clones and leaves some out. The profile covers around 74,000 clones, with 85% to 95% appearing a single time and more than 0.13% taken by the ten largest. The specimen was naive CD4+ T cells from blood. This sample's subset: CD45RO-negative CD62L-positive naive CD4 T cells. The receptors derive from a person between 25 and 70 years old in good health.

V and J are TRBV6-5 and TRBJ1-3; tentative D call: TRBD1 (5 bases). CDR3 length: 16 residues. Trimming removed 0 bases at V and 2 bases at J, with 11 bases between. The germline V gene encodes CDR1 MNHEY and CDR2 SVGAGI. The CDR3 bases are TGTGCCAGCAGTTACTCCGGACAAGGGACTGGAAACACCATATATTTT. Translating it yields CASSYSGQGTGNTIYF.

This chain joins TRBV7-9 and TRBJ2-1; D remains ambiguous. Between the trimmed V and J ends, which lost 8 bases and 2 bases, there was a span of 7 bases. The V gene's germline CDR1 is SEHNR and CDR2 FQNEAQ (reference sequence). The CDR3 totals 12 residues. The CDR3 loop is CASDSTYNEQFF. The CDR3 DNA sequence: TGTGCCAGCGACTCCACCTACAATGAGCAGTTCTTC.

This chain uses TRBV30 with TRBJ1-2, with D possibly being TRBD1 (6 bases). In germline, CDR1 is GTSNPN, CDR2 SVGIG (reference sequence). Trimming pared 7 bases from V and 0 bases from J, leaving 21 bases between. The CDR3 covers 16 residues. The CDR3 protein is CALSGAGTTANYGYTF. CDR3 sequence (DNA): TGTGCCTTATCAGGGGCCGGGACTACCGCTAACTATGGCTACACCTTC.

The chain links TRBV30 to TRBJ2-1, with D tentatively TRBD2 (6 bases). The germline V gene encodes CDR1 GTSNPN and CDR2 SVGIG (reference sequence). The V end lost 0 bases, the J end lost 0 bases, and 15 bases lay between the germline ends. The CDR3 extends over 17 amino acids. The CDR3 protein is CAWSVSVIGSSYNEQFF. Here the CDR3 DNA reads TGTGCCTGGAGTGTATCGGTAATCGGGAGCTCCTACAATGAGCAGTTCTTC.

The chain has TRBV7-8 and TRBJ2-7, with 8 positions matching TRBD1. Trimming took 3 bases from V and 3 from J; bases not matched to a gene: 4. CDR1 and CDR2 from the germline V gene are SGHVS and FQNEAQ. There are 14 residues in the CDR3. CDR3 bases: TGTGCCAGCAGCTTGGGACAGGCAAGCTACGAGCAGTACTTC. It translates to CASSLGQASYEQYF.

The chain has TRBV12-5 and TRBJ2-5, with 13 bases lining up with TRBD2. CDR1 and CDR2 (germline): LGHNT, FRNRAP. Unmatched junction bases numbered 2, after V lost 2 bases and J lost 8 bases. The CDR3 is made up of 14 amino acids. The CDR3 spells CASGLRGLAGTQYF. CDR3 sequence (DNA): TGTGCTAGTGGTTTGAGGGGACTAGCGGGAACCCAGTACTTC. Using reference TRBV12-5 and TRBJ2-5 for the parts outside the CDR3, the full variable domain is DARVTQTPRHKVTEMGQEVTMRCQPILGHNTVFWYRQTMMQGLELLAYFRNRAPLDDSGMPKDRFSAEMPDATLATLKIQPSEPRDSAVYFCASGLRGLAGTQYFGPGTRLLVL.

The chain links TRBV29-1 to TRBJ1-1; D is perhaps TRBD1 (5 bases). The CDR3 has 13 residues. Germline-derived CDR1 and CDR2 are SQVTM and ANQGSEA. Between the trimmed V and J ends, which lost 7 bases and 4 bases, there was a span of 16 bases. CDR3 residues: CSETRQTSTEAFF. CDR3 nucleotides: TGCAGCGAAACACGACAGACGAGCACTGAAGCTTTCTTT.

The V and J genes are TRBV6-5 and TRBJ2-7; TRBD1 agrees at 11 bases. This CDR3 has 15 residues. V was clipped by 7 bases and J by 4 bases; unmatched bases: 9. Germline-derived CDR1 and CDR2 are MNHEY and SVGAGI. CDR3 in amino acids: CASTPSRDRGYEQYF. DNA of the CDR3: TGTGCCAGCACTCCATCCCGGGACAGGGGGTACGAGCAGTACTTC.

CDR3 protein: CASSSHLVQGRGSLHF. The CDR3, as DNA: TGCGCCAGCAGCTCCCATTTAGTCCAGGGAAGAGGATCCCTCCACTTT. The J gene is TRBJ1-6, the V gene TRBV5-1, with D perhaps matching TRBD1 (5 bases). V shed 3 bases and J shed 14 bases, with 24 bases lying between them. CDR1 and CDR2 (germline): SGHRS, YFSETQ. This CDR3 spans 16 amino acids.

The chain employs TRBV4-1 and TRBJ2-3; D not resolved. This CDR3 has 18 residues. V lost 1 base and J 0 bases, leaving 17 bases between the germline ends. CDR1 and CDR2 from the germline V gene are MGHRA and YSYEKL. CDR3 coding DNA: TGCGCCAGCAGCCAAGGCCCCTCGCGTGGGCTCAGCACAGATACGCAGTATTTT. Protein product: CASSQGPSRGLSTDTQYF.

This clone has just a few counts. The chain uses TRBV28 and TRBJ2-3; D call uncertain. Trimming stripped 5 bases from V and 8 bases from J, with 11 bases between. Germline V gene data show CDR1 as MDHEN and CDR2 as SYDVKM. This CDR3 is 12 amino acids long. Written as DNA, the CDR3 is TGTGCCAGCAGTATGGCCCCGGGTACGCAGTATTTT. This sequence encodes CASSMAPGTQYF. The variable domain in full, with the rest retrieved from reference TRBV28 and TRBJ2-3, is DVKVTQSSRYLVKRTGEKVFLECVQDMDHENMFWYRQDPGLGLRLIYFSYDVKMKEKGDIPEGYSVSREKKERFSLILESASTNQTSMYLCASSMAPGTQYFGPGTRLTVL.

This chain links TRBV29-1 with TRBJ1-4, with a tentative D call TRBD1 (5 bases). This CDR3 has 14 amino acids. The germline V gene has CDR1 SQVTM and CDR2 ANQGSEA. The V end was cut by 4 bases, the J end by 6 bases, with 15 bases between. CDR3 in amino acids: CSVAGGLVYEKLFF. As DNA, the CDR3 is TGCAGCGTTGCGGGGGGTTTGGTCTATGAAAAACTGTTTTTT.

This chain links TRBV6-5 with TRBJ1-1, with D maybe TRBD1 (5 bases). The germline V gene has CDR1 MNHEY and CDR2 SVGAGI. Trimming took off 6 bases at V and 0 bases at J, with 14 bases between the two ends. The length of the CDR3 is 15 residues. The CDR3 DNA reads TGTGCCAGCAGAAAACCCGGGGGTTTGAACACTGAAGCTTTCTTT. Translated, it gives CASRKPGGLNTEAFF.

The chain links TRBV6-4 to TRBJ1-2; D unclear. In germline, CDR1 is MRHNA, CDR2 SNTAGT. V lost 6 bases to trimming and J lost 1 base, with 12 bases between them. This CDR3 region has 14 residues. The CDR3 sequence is CASRPSEGNYGYTF. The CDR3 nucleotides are TGTGCCAGCAGGCCCTCAGAGGGTAACTATGGCTACACCTTC.

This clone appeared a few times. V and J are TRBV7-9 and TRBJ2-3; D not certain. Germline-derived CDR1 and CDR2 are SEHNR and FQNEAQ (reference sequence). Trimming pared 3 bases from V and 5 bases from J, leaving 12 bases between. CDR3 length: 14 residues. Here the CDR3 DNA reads TGTGCCAGCAGCTTGATGGGCCCCCAAGATACGCAGTATTTT. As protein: CASSLMGPQDTQYF.

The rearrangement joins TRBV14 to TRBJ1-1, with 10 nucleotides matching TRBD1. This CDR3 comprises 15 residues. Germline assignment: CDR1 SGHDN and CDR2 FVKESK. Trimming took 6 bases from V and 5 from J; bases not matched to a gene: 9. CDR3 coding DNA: TGTGCCAGCAGAGCGACAGGGGGCGCGGAGACTGAAGCTTTCTTT. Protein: CASRATGGAETEAFF.

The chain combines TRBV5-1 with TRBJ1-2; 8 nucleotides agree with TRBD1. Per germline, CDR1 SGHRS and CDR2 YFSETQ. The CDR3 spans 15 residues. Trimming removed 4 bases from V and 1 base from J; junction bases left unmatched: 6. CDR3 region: CASSIGQGLNYGYTF. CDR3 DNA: TGCGCCAGCAGCATAGGACAGGGACTTAACTATGGCTACACCTTC.

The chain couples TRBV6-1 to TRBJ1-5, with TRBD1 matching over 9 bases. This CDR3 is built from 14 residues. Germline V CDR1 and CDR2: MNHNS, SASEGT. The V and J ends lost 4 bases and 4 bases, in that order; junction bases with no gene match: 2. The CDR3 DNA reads TGTGCCAGCAGTGCTGGACAGGGGAATCAGCCCCAGCATTTT. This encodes CASSAGQGNQPQHF.

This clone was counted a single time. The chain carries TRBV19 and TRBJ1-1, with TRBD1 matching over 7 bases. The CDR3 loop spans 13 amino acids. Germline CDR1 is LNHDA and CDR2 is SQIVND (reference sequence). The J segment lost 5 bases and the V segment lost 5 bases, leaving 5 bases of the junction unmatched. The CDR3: CASSDRVGTEAFF. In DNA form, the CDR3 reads TGTGCCAGTAGTGACAGGGTAGGAACTGAAGCTTTCTTT.

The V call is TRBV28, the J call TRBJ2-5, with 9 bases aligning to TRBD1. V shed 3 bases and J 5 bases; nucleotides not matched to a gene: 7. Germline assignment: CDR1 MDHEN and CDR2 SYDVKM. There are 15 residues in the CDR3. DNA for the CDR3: TGTGCCAGCAGTTTGAGGGGACAGGGATTGGAGACCCAGTACTTC. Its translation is CASSLRGQGLETQYF.

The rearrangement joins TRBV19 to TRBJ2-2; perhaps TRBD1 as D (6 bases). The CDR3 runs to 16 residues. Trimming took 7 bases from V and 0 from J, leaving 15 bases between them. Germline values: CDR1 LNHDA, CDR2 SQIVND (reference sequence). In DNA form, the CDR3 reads TGTGCCAGTATCCCCCAGGGGCTCACGAACACCGGGGAGCTGTTTTTT. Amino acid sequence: CASIPQGLTNTGELFF.

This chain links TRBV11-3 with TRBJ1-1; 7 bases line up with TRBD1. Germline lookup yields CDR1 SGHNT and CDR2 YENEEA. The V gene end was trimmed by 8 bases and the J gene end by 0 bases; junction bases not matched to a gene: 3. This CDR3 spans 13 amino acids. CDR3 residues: CASRDSLNTEAFF. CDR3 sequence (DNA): TGTGCCAGCCGGGACAGCCTGAACACTGAAGCTTTCTTT.

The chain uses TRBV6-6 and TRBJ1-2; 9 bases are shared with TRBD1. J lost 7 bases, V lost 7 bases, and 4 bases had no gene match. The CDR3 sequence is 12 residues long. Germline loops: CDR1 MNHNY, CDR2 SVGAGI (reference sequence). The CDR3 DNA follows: TGTGCCAGCACCTGGGACAGGGTTGGCTACACCTTC. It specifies CASTWDRVGYTF.

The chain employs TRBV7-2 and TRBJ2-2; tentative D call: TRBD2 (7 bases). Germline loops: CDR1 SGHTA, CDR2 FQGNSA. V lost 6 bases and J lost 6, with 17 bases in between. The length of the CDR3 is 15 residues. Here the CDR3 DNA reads TGTGCCAGCAGGATTACCTGGGGGGGCCCCGGGGAGCTGTTTTTT. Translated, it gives CASRITWGGPGELFF.

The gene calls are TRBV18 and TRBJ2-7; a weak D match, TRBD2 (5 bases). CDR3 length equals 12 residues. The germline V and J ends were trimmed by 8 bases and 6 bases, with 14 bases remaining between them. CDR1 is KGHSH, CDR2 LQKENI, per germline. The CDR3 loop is CASAYRGSEQYF. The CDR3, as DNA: TGTGCCAGCGCTTACCGGGGAAGCGAGCAGTACTTC.

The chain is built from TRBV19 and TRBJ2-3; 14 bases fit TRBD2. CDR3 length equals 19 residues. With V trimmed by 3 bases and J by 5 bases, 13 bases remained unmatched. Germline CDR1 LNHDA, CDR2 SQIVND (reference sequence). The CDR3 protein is CASSMSTSGRAKVQDTQYF. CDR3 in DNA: TGTGCCAGTAGTATGTCGACTAGCGGGAGGGCAAAGGTACAAGATACGCAGTATTTT.

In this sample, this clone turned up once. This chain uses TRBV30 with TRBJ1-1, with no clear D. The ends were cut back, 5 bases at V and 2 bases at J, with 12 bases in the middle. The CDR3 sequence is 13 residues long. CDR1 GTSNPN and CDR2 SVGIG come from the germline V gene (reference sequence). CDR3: CAWANELNTEAFF. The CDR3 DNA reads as TGTGCCTGGGCGAACGAGCTTAACACTGAAGCTTTCTTT. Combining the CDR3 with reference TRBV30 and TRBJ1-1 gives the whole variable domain SQTIHQWPATLVQPVGSPLSLECTVEGTSNPNLYWYRQAAGRGLQLLFYSVGIGQISSEVPQNLSASRPQDRQFILSSKKLLLSDSGFYLCAWANELNTEAFFGQGTRLTVV.